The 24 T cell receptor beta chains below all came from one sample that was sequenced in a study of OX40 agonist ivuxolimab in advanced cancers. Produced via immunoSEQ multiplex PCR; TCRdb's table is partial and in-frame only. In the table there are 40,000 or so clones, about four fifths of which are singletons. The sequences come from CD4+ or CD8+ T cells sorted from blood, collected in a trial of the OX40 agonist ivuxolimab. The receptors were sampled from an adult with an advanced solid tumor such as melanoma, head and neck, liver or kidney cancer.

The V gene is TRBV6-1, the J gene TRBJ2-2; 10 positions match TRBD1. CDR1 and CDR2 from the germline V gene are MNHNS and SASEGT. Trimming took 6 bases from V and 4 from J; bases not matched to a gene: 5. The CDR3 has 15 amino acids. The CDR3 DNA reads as TGTGCCAGCAGGACAGGGGGCGTTGGCACCGGGGAGCTGTTTTTT. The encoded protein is CASRTGGVGTGELFF.

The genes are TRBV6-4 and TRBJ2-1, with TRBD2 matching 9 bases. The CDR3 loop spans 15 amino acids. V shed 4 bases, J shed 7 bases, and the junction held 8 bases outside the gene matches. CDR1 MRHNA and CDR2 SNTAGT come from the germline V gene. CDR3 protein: CASSVGLAGQNEQFF. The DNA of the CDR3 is TGTGCCAGCAGTGTTGGCCTAGCGGGGCAAAATGAGCAGTTCTTC.

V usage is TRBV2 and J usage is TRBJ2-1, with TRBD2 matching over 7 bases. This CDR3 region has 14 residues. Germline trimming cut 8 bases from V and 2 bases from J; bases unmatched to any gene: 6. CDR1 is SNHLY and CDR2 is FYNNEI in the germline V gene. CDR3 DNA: TGTGCCAGCGGAGCGGGAAGGACCTACAATGAGCAGTTCTTC. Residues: CASGAGRTYNEQFF.

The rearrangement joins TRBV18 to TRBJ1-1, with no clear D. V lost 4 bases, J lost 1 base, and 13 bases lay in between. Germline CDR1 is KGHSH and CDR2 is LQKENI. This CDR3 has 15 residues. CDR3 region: CASSRQTRTNTEAFF. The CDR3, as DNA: TGTGCCAGCTCACGGCAAACCCGGACGAACACTGAAGCTTTCTTT.

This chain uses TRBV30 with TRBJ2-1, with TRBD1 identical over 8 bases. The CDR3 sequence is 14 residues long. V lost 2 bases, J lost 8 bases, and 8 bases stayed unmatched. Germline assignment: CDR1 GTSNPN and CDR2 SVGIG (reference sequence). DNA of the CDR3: TGTGCCTGGAGTATCCGGACAGGGTCGGATGAGCAGTTCTTC. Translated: CAWSIRTGSDEQFF.

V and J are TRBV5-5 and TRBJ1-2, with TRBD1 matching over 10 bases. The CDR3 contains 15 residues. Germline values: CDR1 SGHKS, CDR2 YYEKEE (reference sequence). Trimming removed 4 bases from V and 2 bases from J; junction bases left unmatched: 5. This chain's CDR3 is CASSGLGQGNYGYTF. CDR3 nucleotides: TGTGCCAGCAGCGGCCTGGGACAGGGGAACTATGGCTACACCTTC.

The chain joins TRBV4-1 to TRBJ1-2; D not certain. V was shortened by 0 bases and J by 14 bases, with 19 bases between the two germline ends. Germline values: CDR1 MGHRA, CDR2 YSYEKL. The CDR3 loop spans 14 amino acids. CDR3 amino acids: CASSQERTAVSCTF. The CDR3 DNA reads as TGCGCCAGCAGCCAAGAAAGGACGGCGGTAAGCTGTACCTTC.

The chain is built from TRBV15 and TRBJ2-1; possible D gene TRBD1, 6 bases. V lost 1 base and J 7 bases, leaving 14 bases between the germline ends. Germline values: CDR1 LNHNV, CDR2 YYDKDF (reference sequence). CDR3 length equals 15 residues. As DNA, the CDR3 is TGTGCCACCAGCAGAGGCCTACGACAGGAAAATGAGCAGTTCTTC. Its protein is CATSRGLRQENEQFF.

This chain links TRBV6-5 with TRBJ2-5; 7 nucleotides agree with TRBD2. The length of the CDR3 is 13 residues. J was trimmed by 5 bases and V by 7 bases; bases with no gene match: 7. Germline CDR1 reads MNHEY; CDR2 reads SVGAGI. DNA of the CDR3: TGTGCCAGCACTTCGGGGGGAGGGGAGACCCAGTACTTC. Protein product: CASTSGGGETQYF.

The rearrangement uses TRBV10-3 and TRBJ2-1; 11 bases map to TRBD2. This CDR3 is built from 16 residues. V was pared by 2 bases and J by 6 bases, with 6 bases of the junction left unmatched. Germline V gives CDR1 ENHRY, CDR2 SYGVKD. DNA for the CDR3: TGTGCCATCAGTGAGAAGACTAGCGGGACCCCCAATGAGCAGTTCTTC. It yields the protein CAISEKTSGTPNEQFF.

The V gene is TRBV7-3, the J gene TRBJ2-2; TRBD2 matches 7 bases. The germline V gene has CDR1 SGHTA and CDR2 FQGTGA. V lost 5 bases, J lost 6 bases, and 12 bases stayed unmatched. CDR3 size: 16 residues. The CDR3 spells CASSPGTIDLSGELFF. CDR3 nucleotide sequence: TGTGCCAGCAGCCCCGGGACTATAGACCTATCCGGGGAGCTGTTTTTT.

For the CDR3, the DNA is TGTGCCAGCAGTCAACAGGGGGCCGGGGTCGCAGATACGCAGTATTTT. Protein: CASSQQGAGVADTQYF. The chain employs TRBV27 and TRBJ2-3; the match to TRBD1 covers 9 bases. The CDR3 runs to 16 residues. Germline lookup yields CDR1 MNHEY and CDR2 SMNVEV (reference sequence). The trim removed 5 bases at V and 4 bases at J, leaving 10 bases unmatched.

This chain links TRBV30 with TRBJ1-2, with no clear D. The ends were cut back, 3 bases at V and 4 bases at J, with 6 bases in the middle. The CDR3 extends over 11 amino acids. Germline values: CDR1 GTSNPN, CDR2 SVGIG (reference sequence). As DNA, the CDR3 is TGTGCCTGGAGAGACGCCTATGGCTACACCTTC. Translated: CAWRDAYGYTF.

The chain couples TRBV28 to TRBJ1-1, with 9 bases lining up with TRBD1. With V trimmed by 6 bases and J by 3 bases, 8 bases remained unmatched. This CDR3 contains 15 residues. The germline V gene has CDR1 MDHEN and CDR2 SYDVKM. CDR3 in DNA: TGTGCCAGCAGAACGACAGGGGGAGAGGACACTGAAGCTTTCTTT. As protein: CASRTTGGEDTEAFF.

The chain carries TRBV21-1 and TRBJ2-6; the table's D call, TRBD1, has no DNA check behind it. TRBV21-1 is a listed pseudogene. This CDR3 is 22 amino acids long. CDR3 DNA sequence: TGTGCCAGCAGCAAAGCCTCCCTCCCGCCGGGACAGGGTATGTCTGGGGCCAACGTCCTGACTTTC. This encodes CASSKASLPPGQGMSGANVLTF.

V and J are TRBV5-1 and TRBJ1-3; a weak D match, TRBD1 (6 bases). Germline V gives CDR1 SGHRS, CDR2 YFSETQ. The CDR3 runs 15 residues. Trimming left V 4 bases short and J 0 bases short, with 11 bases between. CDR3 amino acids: CASSTDSSSGNTIYF. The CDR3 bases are TGCGCCAGCAGCACGGACAGTTCCTCTGGAAACACCATATATTTT.

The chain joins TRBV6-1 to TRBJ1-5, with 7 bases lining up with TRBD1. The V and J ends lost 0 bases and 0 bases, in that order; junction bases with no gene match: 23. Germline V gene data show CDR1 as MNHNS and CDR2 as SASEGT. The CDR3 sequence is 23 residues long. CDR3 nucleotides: TGTGCCAGCAGTGAAGCGGGGGCCGGAGGAGTTCGGACAGGTAAAAATAGCAATCAGCCCCAGCATTTT. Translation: CASSEAGAGGVRTGKNSNQPQHF.

The CDR3 DNA reads TGTGCCAGCAGCTTAGGAGGGGCTCAGCCCCAGCATTTT. Amino acid sequence: CASSLGGAQPQHF. The chain uses TRBV11-2 and TRBJ1-5; TRBD1 is a possible D gene (5 bases). Germline V gene data show CDR1 as SGHAT and CDR2 as FQNNGV. Trimming shortened V by 1 base and J by 6 bases, and 7 bases separated the two germline ends. The CDR3 has 13 amino acids.

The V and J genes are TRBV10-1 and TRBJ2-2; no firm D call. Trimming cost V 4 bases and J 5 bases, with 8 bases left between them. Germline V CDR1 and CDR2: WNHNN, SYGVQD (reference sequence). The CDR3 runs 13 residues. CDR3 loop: CASSVVRTGELFF. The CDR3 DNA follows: TGCGCCAGCAGTGTTGTACGAACCGGGGAGCTGTTTTTT.

The CDR3 sequence: CASSPGQGRGNTEAFF. For the CDR3, the DNA is TGTGCCAGCAGCCCGGGACAGGGGAGGGGGAACACTGAAGCTTTCTTT. The chain joins TRBV5-4 to TRBJ1-1; 10 positions agree with TRBD1. Germline V gene lookup returns CDR1 SGHNT and CDR2 YYREEE (reference sequence). Trimming at V came to 4 bases and at J to 1 base, leaving 7 bases not matched to a gene. The CDR3 extends over 16 amino acids.

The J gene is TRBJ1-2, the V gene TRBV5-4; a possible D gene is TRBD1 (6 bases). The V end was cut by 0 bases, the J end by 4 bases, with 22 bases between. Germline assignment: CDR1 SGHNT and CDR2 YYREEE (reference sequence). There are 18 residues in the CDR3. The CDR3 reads CASSLEAGEDSFIYGYTF. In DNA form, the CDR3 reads TGTGCCAGCAGCTTGGAAGCAGGGGAAGATTCTTTTATCTATGGCTACACCTTC.

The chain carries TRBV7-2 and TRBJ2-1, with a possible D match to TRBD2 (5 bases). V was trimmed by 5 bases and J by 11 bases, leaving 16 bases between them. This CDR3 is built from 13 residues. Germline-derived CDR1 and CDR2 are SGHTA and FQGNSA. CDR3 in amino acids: CASSQVRGQKQFF. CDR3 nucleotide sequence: TGTGCCAGCAGCCAGGTTAGAGGGCAGAAGCAGTTCTTC.

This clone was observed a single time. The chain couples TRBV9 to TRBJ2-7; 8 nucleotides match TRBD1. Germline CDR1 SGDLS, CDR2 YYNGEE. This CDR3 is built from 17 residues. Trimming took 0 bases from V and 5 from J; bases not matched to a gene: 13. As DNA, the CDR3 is TGTGCCAGCAGCGTAGGGTATCGGAGGACAGGGCCCGACGAGCAGTACTTC. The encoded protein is CASSVGYRRTGPDEQYF.

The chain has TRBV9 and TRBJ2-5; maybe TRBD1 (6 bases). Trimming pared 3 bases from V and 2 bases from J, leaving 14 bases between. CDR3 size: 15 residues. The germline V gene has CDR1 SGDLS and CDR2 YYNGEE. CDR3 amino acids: CASSAPGHKQETQYF. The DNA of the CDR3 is TGTGCCAGCAGCGCCCCGGGACACAAACAAGAGACCCAGTACTTC.